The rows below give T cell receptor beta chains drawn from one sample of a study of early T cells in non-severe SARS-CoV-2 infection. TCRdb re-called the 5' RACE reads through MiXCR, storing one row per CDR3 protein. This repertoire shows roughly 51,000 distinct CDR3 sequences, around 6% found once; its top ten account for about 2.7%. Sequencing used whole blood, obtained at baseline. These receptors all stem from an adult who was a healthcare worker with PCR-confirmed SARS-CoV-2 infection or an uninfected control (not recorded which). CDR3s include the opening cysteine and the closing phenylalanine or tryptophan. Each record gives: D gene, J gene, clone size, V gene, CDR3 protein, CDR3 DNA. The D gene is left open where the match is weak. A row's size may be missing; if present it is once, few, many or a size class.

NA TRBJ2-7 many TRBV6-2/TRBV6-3 CASSYPYREREQYF TGTGCCAGCAGTTACCCATACAGGGAACGCGAGCAGTACTTC
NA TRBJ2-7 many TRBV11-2 CASSPTEAPYEQYF TGTGCCAGCAGCCCCACGGAGGCACCCTACGAGCAGTACTTC
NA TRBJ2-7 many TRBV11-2 CASSLIAVSSYEQYF TGTGCCAGCAGCTTAATTGCTGTCAGCTCCTACGAGCAGTACTTC
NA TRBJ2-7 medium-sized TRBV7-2 CASSSAYEQYF TGTGCCAGCAGCTCTGCCTACGAGCAGTACTTC
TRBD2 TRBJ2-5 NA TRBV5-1 CANSLVLAGGQETQYF TGCGCCAACAGCTTGGTCCTAGCGGGGGGTCAAGAGACCCAGTACTTC
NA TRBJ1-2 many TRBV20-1 CSARETPYGYTF TGCAGTGCTAGAGAGACTCCTTATGGCTACACCTTC
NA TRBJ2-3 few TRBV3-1 CASSPSAGRTDTQYF TGTGCCAGCAGCCCAAGTGCAGGGAGAACAGATACGCAGTATTTT
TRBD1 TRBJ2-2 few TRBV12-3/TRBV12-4 CASRRQGPGELFF TGTGCCAGCAGACGACAGGGACCCGGGGAGCTGTTTTTT
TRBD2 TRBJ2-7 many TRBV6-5 CASTLAGSYEQYF TGTGCCAGCACCCTAGCGGGGTCCTACGAGCAGTACTTC
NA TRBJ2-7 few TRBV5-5 CASSFYSYEQYF TGTGCCAGCAGTTTTTATTCCTACGAGCAGTACTTC